These 25 T cell receptor beta chains came from one sample sequenced in a study of identical twins. TCRdb redid the calling of the 5' RACE reads with MiXCR, one entry per CDR3 protein. The data show fewer than 900,000 distinct CDR3 sequences, with 21% seen just once and 4% to 4.5% held by the top ten. The sample also formed part of further work on T cells expressing NK-cell markers.

The material sequenced was PBMCs. These receptor sequences come from a woman aged 18-29 years in good health.

This clonotype was detected a few times. The rearrangement links TRBV10-3 to TRBJ2-3; D remains unclear. Deletions cut 11 bases from V and 0 bases from J, with 12 bases between. The CDR3 has 13 residues. Germline CDR1 ENHRY, CDR2 SYGVKD. CDR3 sequence reads: CALSRTSTDTQYF. The CDR3 nucleotides read TGTGCCCTCTCGCGCACCAGCACAGATACGCAGTATTTT.

The rearrangement uses TRBV20-1 and TRBJ2-7; D may be TRBD1 (6 bases). CDR1 is DFQATT and CDR2 is SNEGSKA in the germline V gene (reference sequence). The CDR3 length is 14 residues. With 6 bases removed from V and 3 bases from J, the gap between germline ends came to 18 bases. This CDR3 is CSAGQTDGLYEQYF. CDR3 bases: TGCAGTGCCGGACAGACAGATGGACTCTACGAGCAGTACTTC.

This clonotype came up a few times. J is TRBJ1-2 and V is TRBV6-1; 7 bases match TRBD1. V lost 6 bases to trimming and J lost 6 bases; unmatched junction nucleotides: 13. CDR1 is MNHNS and CDR2 is SASEGT in the germline V gene. The CDR3 spans 15 residues. CDR3 DNA sequence: TGTGCCAGCAGCCGCGGGACAGAACCATACAATGGCTACACCTTC. Its translation is CASSRGTEPYNGYTF.

In this sample, this clonotype turned up many times. The J gene is TRBJ2-4, the V gene TRBV20-1; either TRBD1 or TRBD2 may supply D (6 bases each). Germline V gene data show CDR1 as DFQATT and CDR2 as SNEGSKA (reference sequence). The CDR3 is 12 amino acids. V shed 2 bases and J shed 8 bases, with 10 bases lying between them. For the CDR3, the DNA is TGCAGTGCTAGACCAGGGGAGGACATTCAGTACTTC. Translation gives CSARPGEDIQYF.

This clonotype was detected a few times. This sequence joins TRBV29-1 and TRBJ2-1; D remains ambiguous. CDR1 is SQVTM and CDR2 is ANQGSEA in the germline V gene. The V gene lost 8 bases and the J gene lost 6 bases, with 17 bases spanning the gap. This CDR3 spans 13 amino acids. The CDR3 DNA is TGCAGCTCACACCGGGCCTGGGGCAATGAGCAGTTCTTC. Its protein product is CSSHRAWGNEQFF.

The genes are TRBV29-1 and TRBJ2-5; TRBD1 aligns across 8 bases. V dropped 6 bases and J dropped 7; count of bases not matched to a gene: 7. CDR1 is SQVTM, CDR2 ANQGSEA, per germline. This CDR3 comprises 12 residues. The CDR3 region has the DNA TGCAGCGTCGGACAGGGAGGAGGGACCCAGTACTTC. Translating it yields CSVGQGGGTQYF.

The chain recombines TRBV5-1 with TRBJ2-6; D is unclear. The CDR3 is made up of 15 amino acids. The V gene's germline CDR1 is SGHRS and CDR2 YFSETQ. V lost 4 bases and J lost 1, with 9 bases in between. The CDR3 sequence is CASSPVLSGANVLTF. For the CDR3, the DNA is TGCGCCAGCAGCCCGGTGCTTTCTGGGGCCAACGTCCTGACTTTC. Full variable domain (rest looked up from reference TRBV5-1 and TRBJ2-6): KAGVTQTPRYLIKTRGQQVTLSCSPISGHRSVSWYQQTPGQGLQFLFEYFSETQRNKGNFPGRFSGRQFSNSRSEMNVSTLELGDSALYLCASSPVLSGANVLTFGAGSRLTVL.

Many counts were recorded for this clonotype. This chain connects TRBV6-5 to TRBJ2-7; possibly TRBD1 or TRBD2 for D (5 bases each). Germline V gene data show CDR1 as MNHEY and CDR2 as SVGAGI. The V end lost 2 bases, the J end lost 3 bases, and 11 bases lay between the germline ends. The CDR3 consists of 14 residues. The CDR3 sequence is CASSYTGRFYEQYF. The CDR3 nucleotides are TGTGCCAGCAGTTACACGGGACGGTTCTACGAGCAGTACTTC.

This clonotype was counted many times. This rearrangement joins TRBV11-2 to TRBJ2-7, with TRBD1 identical over 7 bases. The length of the CDR3 is 15 residues. The germline V gene encodes CDR1 SGHAT and CDR2 FQNNGV. With V trimmed by 2 bases and J by 3 bases, 7 bases remained unmatched. The CDR3 here is CASSLKAGGSYEQYF. DNA for the CDR3: TGTGCCAGCAGCTTAAAGGCAGGGGGAAGCTACGAGCAGTACTTC.

This sequence joins TRBV6-1 and TRBJ2-7, with D perhaps TRBD1 (6 bases). V was clipped by 6 bases and J by 3 bases, with 18 bases between them. Germline assignment: CDR1 MNHNS and CDR2 SASEGT. The CDR3 totals 15 residues. DNA of the CDR3: TGTGCCAGCAGCCAACCTTTGGACAGCCACTACGAGCAGTACTTC. Protein product: CASSQPLDSHYEQYF.

This clonotype was observed a few times. The J gene is TRBJ2-3, the V gene TRBV12-3 or TRBV12-4; 9 bases align to TRBD2. CDR3 length equals 16 residues. J gave up 7 bases and V 5 bases, and 13 bases lay outside the gene matches. CDR3 region: CASSPQREEPRYTQYF. CDR3 coding DNA: TGTGCCAGCAGTCCCCAGCGGGAGGAGCCCAGGTATACGCAGTATTTT.

The V and J genes are TRBV12-3 or TRBV12-4 and TRBJ2-3; the match to TRBD2 covers 11 bases. This CDR3 is built from 14 residues. The ends lost 6 bases at V and 7 bases at J; junction bases unmatched: 6. CDR3 protein: CASSVAGGLNTQYF. In DNA, the CDR3 is TGTGCCAGCAGCGTAGCGGGAGGGCTGAATACGCAGTATTTT.

In this sample, this clonotype turned up a few times. The chain uses TRBV15 and TRBJ2-5; D unclear. The ends were cut back, 0 bases at V and 1 base at J, with 12 bases in the middle. Germline-derived CDR1 and CDR2 are LNHNV and YYDKDF (reference sequence). The CDR3 covers 16 residues. The CDR3 is CATSRDLLSFQETQYF. CDR3 sequence (DNA): TGTGCCACCAGCAGAGACCTCCTCAGTTTCCAAGAGACCCAGTACTTC.

The chain recombines TRBV10-1 with TRBJ2-5; D is uncertain. The CDR3 runs to 13 residues. CDR1 WNHNN and CDR2 SYGVQD come from the germline V gene (reference sequence). Trimming left V 8 bases short and J 5 bases short, with 15 bases between. CDR3 loop: CASQPVRRETQYF. The CDR3 DNA reads TGCGCCAGCCAGCCAGTTCGGCGGGAGACCCAGTACTTC.

In DNA form, the CDR3 reads TGCAGTGCTAGTCCTGCCCGGGACCAAGAGACCCAGTACTTC. Residues: CSASPARDQETQYF. The chain recombines TRBV20-1 with TRBJ2-5; D gene uncertain. Germline V gene sequence: CDR1 DFQATT, CDR2 SNEGSKA (reference sequence). CDR3 size: 14 residues. Trimming pared 3 bases from V and 0 bases from J, leaving 11 bases between.

The table lists this clonotype with a few counts. The rearrangement joins TRBV7-9 to TRBJ1-1; maybe TRBD1 (6 bases). V lost 2 bases and J 6 bases, leaving 13 bases between the germline ends. Germline CDR1 and CDR2: SEHNR and FQNEAQ (reference sequence). The CDR3 extends over 14 amino acids. This CDR3 is CASSLRAGEAEAFF. The CDR3 DNA is TGTGCCAGCAGCTTACGGGCAGGGGAGGCTGAAGCTTTCTTT.

The chain carries TRBV27 and TRBJ1-1; possible D gene TRBD1, 5 bases. This CDR3 is built from 12 residues. V was shortened by 3 bases and J by 7 bases, with 9 bases between the two germline ends. Germline V CDR1 and CDR2: MNHEY, SMNVEV (reference sequence). In DNA, the CDR3 is TGTGCCAGCAGTTTCGGGGGGGTTGAAGCTTTCTTT. As protein: CASSFGGVEAFF.

The sample holds a few counts of this clonotype. The chain combines TRBV20-1 with TRBJ2-1; the match to TRBD2 covers 13 bases. The V segment lost 6 bases and the J segment 8 bases; nucleotides outside the gene matches: 10. The V gene's germline CDR1 is DFQATT and CDR2 SNEGSKA (reference sequence). The CDR3 runs to 15 residues. The CDR3, as DNA: TGCAGTGCCATACTCAGGACTAGCGGGAGTTATGAGCAGTTCTTC. This translates into CSAILRTSGSYEQFF.

The V call is TRBV11-2, the J call TRBJ2-3; 8 nucleotides line up with TRBD2. The CDR3 consists of 14 residues. From germline, CDR1 is SGHAT and CDR2 FQNNGV. The junction had 5 bases not matched to a gene; V was cut back by 5 bases and J by 4 bases. The CDR3 is CASSHTAGADTQYF. DNA for the CDR3: TGTGCCAGCAGCCACACAGCGGGGGCAGATACGCAGTATTTT. Supplemented by reference TRBV11-2 and TRBJ2-3, the full variable domain reads EAGVAQSPRYKIIEKRQSVAFWCNPISGHATLYWYQQILGQGPKLLIQFQNNGVVDDSQLPKDRFSAERLKGVDSTLKIQPAKLEDSAVYLCASSHTAGADTQYFGPGTRLTVL.

CDR3 region: CASSQGARLAYGYTF. In nucleotides, the CDR3 is TGTGCCAGCAGCCAAGGAGCACGTTTGGCCTATGGCTACACCTTC. The chain joins TRBV3-1 to TRBJ1-2; the D is unclear. With 1 base removed from V and 4 bases from J, the gap between germline ends came to 13 bases. The germline V gene encodes CDR1 LGHDT and CDR2 YNNKEL (reference sequence). The CDR3 is made up of 15 amino acids.

Many counts were recorded for this clonotype. V gene TRBV10-3 combines with J gene TRBJ2-1; 10 bases fit TRBD2. The trim removed 4 bases at V and 4 bases at J, leaving 1 base unmatched. The germline CDR1 and CDR2 sequences are ENHRY and SYGVKD. The CDR3 sequence is 14 residues long. The CDR3 bases are TGTGCCATCAGTGCTAGCGGGGGATACAATGAGCAGTTCTTC. Translating it yields CAISASGGYNEQFF.

The rearrangement joins TRBV20-1 to TRBJ2-5, with 8 nucleotides matching TRBD2. Germline lookup yields CDR1 DFQATT and CDR2 SNEGSKA (reference sequence). The CDR3 extends over 16 amino acids. J gave up 1 base and V 0 bases, and 7 bases lay outside the gene matches. Here the CDR3 DNA reads TGCAGTGCTAGAGATCTAGGGCGGGGGGTCCAAGAGACCCAGTACTTC. This gives the protein CSARDLGRGVQETQYF.

The sample holds a few counts of this clonotype. The chain has TRBV12-3 or TRBV12-4 and TRBJ2-6, with D possibly matching TRBD1 (5 bases). V shed 6 bases and J shed 0 bases, with 12 bases lying between them. The CDR3 contains 16 residues. As DNA, the CDR3 is TGTGCCAGCAGGATTACAGGCTACTCTGGGGCCAACGTCCTGACTTTC. It specifies CASRITGYSGANVLTF.

This rearrangement joins TRBV9 to TRBJ2-3, with TRBD2 as a possible D gene (6 bases). CDR1 SGDLS and CDR2 YYNGEE come from the germline V gene. This CDR3 has 14 amino acids. V was pared by 3 bases and J by 3 bases, with 11 bases between. CDR3 nucleotides: TGTGCCAGCAGCGGAGCGGGCGTGACAGATACGCAGTATTTT. Residues: CASSGAGVTDTQYF.

The chain is built from TRBV3-1 and TRBJ2-7, with 12 bases fitting TRBD2. The germline V gene has CDR1 LGHDT and CDR2 YNNKEL (reference sequence). V lost 1 base to trimming and J lost 4 bases; unmatched junction nucleotides: 8. The CDR3 runs 17 residues. CDR3 bases: TGTGCCAGCAGCCAAGGGGCAGGACTAGCGGGGCCTTACGAGCAGTACTTC. It codes for CASSQGAGLAGPYEQYF.